This T cell receptor (beta chain) originates from a study of radiotherapy plus CTLA-4 blockade in lung cancer. Study details: Across the patients, objective responses occurred in approximately 17%, and disease control in under 40%.

Points on this clone: What it binds is unknown.

Study-level points and caveats: There was expansion of tumor-derived TCR clones in blood after radiotherapy plus ipilimumab.

Germline lookup yields CDR1 SGHTA and CDR2 FQGNSA. The CDR3 spans 15 residues. The V end lost 1 base, the J end lost 2 bases, and 8 bases lay between the germline ends. The study treated chemo-refractory metastatic non-small-cell lung cancer patients with focal radiation plus ipilimumab CTLA-4 blockade. TCRdb's copy holds only in-frame clones and misses some; the assay was immunoSEQ multiplex PCR. The table shows 25,000 to 35,000 clones, with approximately 75% occurring only once. The chain combines TRBV7-2 with TRBJ2-2; D is perhaps TRBD1 (6 bases). The TCR sequence derives from a human donor with non-small cell lung cancer that progressed on radiotherapy plus ipilimumab. This material consisted of peripheral blood, taken from a patient treated with radiotherapy plus ipilimumab. The CDR3 nucleotides are TGTGCCAGCAGCTTAGTACAGGGAAACACCGGGGAGCTGTTTTTT. Translating it yields CASSLVQGNTGELFF.